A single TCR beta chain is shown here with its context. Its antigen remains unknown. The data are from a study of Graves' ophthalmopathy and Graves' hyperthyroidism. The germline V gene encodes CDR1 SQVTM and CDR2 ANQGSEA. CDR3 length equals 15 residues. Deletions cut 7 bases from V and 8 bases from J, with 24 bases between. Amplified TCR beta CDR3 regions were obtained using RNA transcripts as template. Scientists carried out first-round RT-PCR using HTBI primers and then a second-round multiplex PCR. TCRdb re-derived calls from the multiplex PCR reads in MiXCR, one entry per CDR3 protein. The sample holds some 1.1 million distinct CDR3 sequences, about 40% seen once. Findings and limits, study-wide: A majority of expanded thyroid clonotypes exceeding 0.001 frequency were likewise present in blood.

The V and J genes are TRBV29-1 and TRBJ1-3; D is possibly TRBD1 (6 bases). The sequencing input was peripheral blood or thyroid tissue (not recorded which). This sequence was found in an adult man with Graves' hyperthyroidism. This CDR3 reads CSARGQGRYGYTIYF. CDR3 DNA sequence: TGCAGCGCCCGAGGGCAGGGGCGGTATGGCTACACCATATATTTT.